Listed below are T cell receptor beta chains from one sample, sequenced in a study of T cell repertoires in cytomegalovirus infection. TCRdb redid the calling of the reads with MiXCR, one entry per CDR3 protein. The data hold more than 150,000 distinct CDR3 sequences, with 28% observed a single time. Specimen: PBMCs. The receptors were sampled from a human donor in good health (CMV status not recorded). Some clones in this sample may be carry-over from other donors' samples. The CDR3 runs from the conserved cysteine through the conserved F or W. D genes are given only for firm matches. Some rows mark clone size as missing; the rest say once, few, many or name a class of expanded clone.

>NA|few|TRBV11-2|TRBJ2-7
CASEGVGEQYF
TGTGCCTCGGAGGGGGTAGGCGAGCAGTACTTC
>NA|NA|TRBV4-2|TRBJ2-7
CASSQDEGGPYEQYF
TGTGCCAGCAGCCAAGACGAGGGGGGGCCCTACGAGCAGTACTTC
>NA|NA|TRBV20-1|TRBJ1-2
CSARSTGNYGYTF
TGCAGTGCTAGATCAACCGGGAACTATGGCTACACCTTC
>TRBD1|many|TRBV7-2|TRBJ1-4
CASSYRGTNEKLFF
TGTGCCAGCAGCTACAGGGGGACTAATGAAAAACTGTTTTTT
>NA|once|TRBV20-1|TRBJ1-5
CSARDPQGRDQPQHF
TGCAGTGCTAGAGACCCACAGGGAAGGGACCAGCCCCAGCATTTT
>NA|NA|TRBV29-1|TRBJ2-1
CSAGSNEQFF
TGCAGCGCAGGGAGCAATGAGCAGTTCTTC
>NA|NA|TRBV5-4|TRBJ1-1
CASSLLGGKAFF
TGTGCCAGCAGCTTGTTAGGGGGGAAAGCTTTCTTT
>TRBD1|NA|TRBV7-8|TRBJ2-7
CASSFGRGRINYEQYF
TGTGCCAGCAGCTTTGGCAGGGGGCGAATTAACTACGAGCAGTACTTC
>NA|NA|TRBV7-2|TRBJ1-2
CASSLNVRLNYGYTF
TGTGCCAGCAGCCTTAATGTGCGGCTTAACTATGGCTACACCTTC
>TRBD2|NA|TRBV4-1|TRBJ2-1
CASSEGLAGDYEQFF
TGCGCCAGCAGCGAGGGACTAGCGGGGGACTATGAGCAGTTCTTC
>NA|few|TRBV20-1|TRBJ1-5
CSAREGVWGSNQPQHF
TGCAGTGCTAGAGAAGGTGTATGGGGGAGCAATCAGCCCCAGCATTTT
>NA|few|TRBV6-5|TRBJ2-1
CASSGGFAQFF
TGTGCCAGCAGTGGGGGTTTTGCGCAGTTCTTC
>TRBD1|few|TRBV6-4|TRBJ2-1
CASSEGTGSNEQFF
TGTGCCAGCAGTGAAGGGACAGGGTCCAATGAGCAGTTCTTC
>NA|NA|TRBV7-9|TRBJ1-2
CASSLGRQVALGGYTF
TGTGCCAGCAGCCTCGGCAGACAGGTGGCCCTTGGGGGCTACACCTTC
>TRBD1|few|TRBV4-1|TRBJ2-1
CASRAPGTGSNEQFF
TGCGCCAGCAGGGCGCCCGGGACAGGGAGCAATGAGCAGTTCTTC
>NA|few|TRBV14|TRBJ1-6
CASSQVKFGTPLHF
TGTGCCAGCAGCCAAGTTAAATTCGGCACACCCCTCCACTTT
>TRBD1|NA|TRBV6-6|TRBJ2-7
CASSRAGQGSYEQYF
TGTGCCAGCAGTAGGGCCGGACAGGGGTCCTACGAGCAGTACTTC
>TRBD2|NA|TRBV7-9|TRBJ2-1
CASSLSGGGASNEQFF
TGTGCCAGCAGCTTAAGCGGCGGGGGGGCCTCTAATGAGCAGTTCTTC
>TRBD1|NA|TRBV7-6|TRBJ2-6
CASSPGQAGANVLTF
TGTGCCAGCAGTCCCGGACAGGCTGGGGCCAACGTCCTGACTTTC
>NA|NA|TRBV7-8|TRBJ2-7
CASSPNWEANYEQYF
TGTGCCAGCAGCCCCAACTGGGAGGCGAACTACGAGCAGTACTTC
>NA|few|TRBV11-2|TRBJ2-7
CASSSLEGLWSYEQYF
TGTGCCAGCAGCTCTCTCGAAGGATTGTGGTCCTACGAGCAGTACTTC
>NA|few|TRBV2|TRBJ1-6
CASSQNNSPLHF
TGTGCCAGCAGTCAGAATAATTCACCCCTCCACTTT
>TRBD1|many|TRBV4-1|TRBJ2-1
CASSQDHTGATNEQFF
TGCGCCAGCAGCCAAGATCACACAGGGGCTACCAATGAGCAGTTCTTC
>NA|NA|TRBV7-3|TRBJ2-2
CASSVQGDGELFF
TGTGCCAGCAGCGTCCAGGGAGACGGGGAGCTGTTTTTT
>TRBD1|NA|TRBV20-1|TRBJ1-2
CSARRDRDYYGYTF
TGCAGTGCTAGAAGGGACAGAGATTACTATGGCTACACCTTC
>NA|many|TRBV7-2|TRBJ1-2
CASSLAASSNGYTF
TGTGCCAGCAGCTTAGCTGCATCGTCAAACGGCTACACCTTC
>NA|NA|TRBV5-1|TRBJ2-2
CASSLVNSGNTGELFF
TGCGCCAGCAGCTTGGTTAATTCGGGAAACACCGGGGAGCTGTTTTTT
>NA|NA|TRBV11-3|TRBJ2-2
CASSSTRTGELFF
TGTGCCAGCAGCTCGACAAGGACCGGGGAGCTGTTTTTT
>NA|NA|TRBV5-1|TRBJ2-2
CASSLVGQNTGELFF
TGCGCCAGCAGCTTGGTCGGGCAGAACACCGGGGAGCTGTTTTTT
>NA|NA|TRBV7-6|TRBJ2-3
CASSSDRATDTQYF
TGTGCCAGCAGCTCAGACAGAGCCACAGATACGCAGTATTTT
>TRBD1|few|TRBV7-2|TRBJ1-1
CASSLPGQVTEAFF
TGTGCCAGCAGCTTACCGGGACAGGTCACTGAAGCTTTCTTT
>TRBD1|NA|TRBV6-5|TRBJ1-3
CAAKTGGPGNTIYF
TGTGCCGCCAAGACAGGGGGCCCAGGAAACACCATATATTTT
>TRBD1|few|TRBV28|TRBJ2-5
CASSLWTGGGQETQYF
TGTGCCAGCAGTTTATGGACAGGGGGCGGCCAAGAGACCCAGTACTTC
>TRBD1|NA|TRBV7-8|TRBJ1-2
CASSPVQGAAGYTF
TGTGCCAGCAGCCCAGTACAGGGGGCTGCTGGCTACACCTTC
>NA|many|TRBV7-2|TRBJ2-5
CASSLARRETQYF
TGTGCCAGCAGCTTAGCTCGTCGAGAGACCCAGTACTTC
>NA|few|TRBV2|TRBJ2-5
CASSEFSFEETQYF
TGTGCCAGCAGTGAATTCAGTTTTGAGGAGACCCAGTACTTC
>NA|few|TRBV29-1|TRBJ2-3
CSVDETRYTDTQYF
TGCAGCGTTGACGAGACACGCTACACAGATACGCAGTATTTT
>TRBD1|NA|TRBV10-3|TRBJ1-4
CAISGQGEKLFF
TGTGCCATCAGTGGACAGGGAGAAAAACTGTTTTTT
>NA|NA|TRBV29-1|TRBJ2-7
CSVAAYDSYEQYF
TGCAGCGTTGCGGCGTATGATTCCTACGAGCAGTACTTC
>NA|NA|TRBV7-6|TRBJ1-2
CASSQGGTLGYTF
TGTGCCAGCAGCCAGGGAGGCACCTTAGGCTACACCTTC
>TRBD1|NA|TRBV2|TRBJ2-5
CAISEDRGSLETQYF
TGTGCCATCAGTGAGGACAGGGGGTCGTTGGAGACCCAGTACTTC
>TRBD2|few|TRBV7-3|TRBJ2-1
CASSGGGGYNEQFF
TGTGCCAGCTCGGGCGGGGGGGGCTACAATGAGCAGTTCTTC
>NA|NA|TRBV20-1|TRBJ2-3
CSASTGSAPDTQYF
TGCAGTGCCAGCACAGGGTCCGCACCGGATACGCAGTATTTT
>NA|NA|TRBV7-2|TRBJ1-5
CATGDGNQHQHF
TGTGCCACCGGGGACGGAAATCAGCACCAGCATTTT